This T cell receptor (beta chain) was obtained from a study of blood T cell repertoires in COVID-19. Across the whole study: Nucleic acid was either cDNA or gDNA, and it came from T cells, B-cell-depleted T cells, or PBMCs.

The V gene's germline CDR1 is DFQATT and CDR2 SNEGSKA (reference sequence). The J segment lost 4 bases and the V segment lost 3 bases, leaving 15 bases of the junction unmatched. The CDR3 consists of 17 residues. Per the authors' pipeline: Quantification of nucleated cells was approximated via reference gene primer amplification. Profiling relied on immunoSEQ multiplex PCR, and the TCRdb table lists in-frame clones only, not all of them. The V and J calls and clone size are taken from that table; D and trimming were inferred from the DNA. The sample yields roughly 280,000 clones, 87% seen once. The table lists this clone with a count of one.

This clonotype was sampled from a woman between 45 and 60 years old who had recovered from COVID-19. The rearrangement links TRBV20-1 to TRBJ1-2; 9 positions match TRBD1. Sample: peripheral blood. DNA of the CDR3: TGCAGTGCTAGTCCTATAGGGCCTGGGACAGGGATCTATGGCTACACCTTC. This codes for CSASPIGPGTGIYGYTF.